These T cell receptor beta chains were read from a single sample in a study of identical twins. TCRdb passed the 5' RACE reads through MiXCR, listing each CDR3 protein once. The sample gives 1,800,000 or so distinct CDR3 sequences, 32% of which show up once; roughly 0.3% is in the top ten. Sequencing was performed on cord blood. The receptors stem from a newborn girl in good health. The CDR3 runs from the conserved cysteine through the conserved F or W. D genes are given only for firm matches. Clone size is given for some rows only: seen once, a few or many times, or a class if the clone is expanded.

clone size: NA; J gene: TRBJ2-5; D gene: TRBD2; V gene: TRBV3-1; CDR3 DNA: TGTGCCAGCAGTCCCGTCGGACTAGCCTTAGGGGAGACCCAGTACTTC; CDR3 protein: CASSPVGLALGETQYF
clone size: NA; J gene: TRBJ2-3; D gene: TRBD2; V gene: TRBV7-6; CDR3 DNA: TGTGCCAGCACCCCCATATACATAGCGGGGCCTAGCACAGATACGCAGTATTTT; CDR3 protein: CASTPIYIAGPSTDTQYF
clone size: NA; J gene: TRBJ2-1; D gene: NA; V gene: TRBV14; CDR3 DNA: TGTGCCAGCAGCCCCGCCCTGGGCTCCTACAATGAGCAGTTCTTC; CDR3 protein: CASSPALGSYNEQFF
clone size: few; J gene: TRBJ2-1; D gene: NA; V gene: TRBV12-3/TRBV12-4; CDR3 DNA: TGTGCCAGCAGTAAAACGAGTCAGGCGGGTGAGCAGTTCTTC; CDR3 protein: CASSKTSQAGEQFF
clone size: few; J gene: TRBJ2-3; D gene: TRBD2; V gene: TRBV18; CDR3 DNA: TGTGCCAGCTCACGGCGCGGGAGGGCGTTTACAGATACGCAGTATTTT; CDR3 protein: CASSRRGRAFTDTQYF
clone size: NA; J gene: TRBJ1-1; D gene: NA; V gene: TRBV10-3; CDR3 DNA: TGTGCCATCAGACCCTTGGGGGCCACTGAAGCTTTCTTT; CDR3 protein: CAIRPLGATEAFF
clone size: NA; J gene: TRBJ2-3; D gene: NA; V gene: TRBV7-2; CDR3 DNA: TGTGTCAGCAGCTTAGTTCTATTAGAAGTGGATACGCAGTATTTT; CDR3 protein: CVSSLVLLEVDTQYF
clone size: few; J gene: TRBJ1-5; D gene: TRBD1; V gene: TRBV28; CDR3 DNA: TGTGCCAGCAGTTTCCGGACAGGGGGAGGTTATAGCAATCAGCCCCAGCATTTT; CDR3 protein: CASSFRTGGGYSNQPQHF
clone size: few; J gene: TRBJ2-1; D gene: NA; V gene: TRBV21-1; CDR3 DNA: TGTGCCAGCAGCTCTACTATAAATACGTCCATCCCCATGGGGGGTGAGCAGTTCTTC; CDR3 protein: CASSSTINTSIPMGGEQFF
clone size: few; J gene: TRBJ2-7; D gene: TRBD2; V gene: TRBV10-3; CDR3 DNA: TGTGCCATCCGGGGGGGAAGCTCCTACGAGCAGTACTTC; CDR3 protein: CAIRGGSSYEQYF
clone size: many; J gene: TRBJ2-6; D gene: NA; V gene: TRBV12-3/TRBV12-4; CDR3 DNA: TGTGCCAGCAGTTTAGTTATCCCCCCTGGGGCCAACGTCCTGACTTTC; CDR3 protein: CASSLVIPPGANVLTF
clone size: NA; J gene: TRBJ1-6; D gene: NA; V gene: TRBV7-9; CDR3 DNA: TGTGCCAGCAGCTTAGAAGGTGCAGGAAGGTGGTCACCCCTCCACTTT; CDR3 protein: CASSLEGAGRWSPLHF
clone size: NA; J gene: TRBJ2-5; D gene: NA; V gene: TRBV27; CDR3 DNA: TGTGCCAGCAGTTTATCGGTAGGGACTCAAGAGACCCAGTACTTC; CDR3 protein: CASSLSVGTQETQYF
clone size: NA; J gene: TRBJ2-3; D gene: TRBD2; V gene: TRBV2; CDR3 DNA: TGTGCCAGCAGTGCCAGGTTCGGGAGGGCCGATACGCAGTATTTT; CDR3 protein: CASSARFGRADTQYF
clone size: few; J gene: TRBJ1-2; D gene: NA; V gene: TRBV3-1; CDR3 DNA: TGTGCCAGCAGCCAAGTCGGAGGAACCCTCTATGGCTACACCTTC; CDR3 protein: CASSQVGGTLYGYTF
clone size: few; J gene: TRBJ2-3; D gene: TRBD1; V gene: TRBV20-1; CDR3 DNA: TGCAGTGCTACTAGACAGGGGGCTGATACGCAGTATTTT; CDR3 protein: CSATRQGADTQYF
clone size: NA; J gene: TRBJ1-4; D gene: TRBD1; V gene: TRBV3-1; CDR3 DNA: TGTGCCAGCAGCCAAGCTGGAGGGGGCTCTGAAAAACTGTTTTTT; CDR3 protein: CASSQAGGGSEKLFF
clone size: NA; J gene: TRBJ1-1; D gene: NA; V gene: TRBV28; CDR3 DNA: TGTGCCAGCAGTGGACCCGTTCGGAACACTGAAGCTTTCTTT; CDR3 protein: CASSGPVRNTEAFF
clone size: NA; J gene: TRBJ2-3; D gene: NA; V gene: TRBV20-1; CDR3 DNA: TGCAGTGCTGACCCTAGAACAGATACGCAGTATTTT; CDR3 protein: CSADPRTDTQYF
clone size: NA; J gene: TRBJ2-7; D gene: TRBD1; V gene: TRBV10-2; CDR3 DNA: TGCGCCAGGTCCGAGACAGGGCAAGACGAGCAGTACTTC; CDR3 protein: CARSETGQDEQYF
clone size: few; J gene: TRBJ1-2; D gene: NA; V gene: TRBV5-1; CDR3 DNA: TGCGCCAGCACCCGGGGGCGGACCGAAGACTATGGCTACACCTTC; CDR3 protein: CASTRGRTEDYGYTF
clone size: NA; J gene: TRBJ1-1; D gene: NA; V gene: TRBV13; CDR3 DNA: TGTGCCAGCAGCCCCCAAGGCAGGGTGGAGGCTTTCTTT; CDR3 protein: CASSPQGRVEAFF
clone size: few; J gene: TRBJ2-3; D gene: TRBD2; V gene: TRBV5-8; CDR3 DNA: TGTGCCAGTGACTCTAAGCGGGGGGTAGGCACAGATACGCAGTATTTT; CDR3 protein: CASDSKRGVGTDTQYF
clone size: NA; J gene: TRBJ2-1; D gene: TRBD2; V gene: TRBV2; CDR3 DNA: TGTGCCATCCTGACTAGCGGGAGTAGCAATGAGCAGTTGTTC; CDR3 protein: CAILTSGSSNEQLF
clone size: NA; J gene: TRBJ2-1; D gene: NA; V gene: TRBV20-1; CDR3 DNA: TGCAGTGCTCCTTGGCTAGCCCTCTACAATGAGCAGTTCTTC; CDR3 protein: CSAPWLALYNEQFF
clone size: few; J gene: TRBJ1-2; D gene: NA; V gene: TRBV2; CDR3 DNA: TGTGCCAGCAGTGAGGTTTTGGGGGGAAACTATGGCTACACCTTC; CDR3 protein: CASSEVLGGNYGYTF
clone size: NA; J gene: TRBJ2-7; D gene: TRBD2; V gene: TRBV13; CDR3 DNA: TGTGCCAGCAGCCCCCATCCACTAGCGGGAGGGCGCGAGCAGTACTTC; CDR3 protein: CASSPHPLAGGREQYF
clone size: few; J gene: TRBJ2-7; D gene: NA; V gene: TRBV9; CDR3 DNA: TGTGCCAGCAGCGTAGTCGGGGGCGAGCAGTACTTC; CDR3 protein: CASSVVGGEQYF
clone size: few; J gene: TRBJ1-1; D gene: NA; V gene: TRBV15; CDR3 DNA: TGTGCCACCAGCGGACAGTCTAGGGCTGAAGCTTTCTTT; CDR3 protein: CATSGQSRAEAFF
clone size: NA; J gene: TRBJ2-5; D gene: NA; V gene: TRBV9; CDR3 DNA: TGTGCCAGCAGCGTACTGTCGGGAGTCCAAGAGACCCAGTACTTC; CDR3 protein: CASSVLSGVQETQYF
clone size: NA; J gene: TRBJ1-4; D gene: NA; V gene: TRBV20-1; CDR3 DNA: TGCAGTGCTAGAGATCGGAAGAAACCAACTAATGAAAAACTGTTTTTT; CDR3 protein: CSARDRKKPTNEKLFF
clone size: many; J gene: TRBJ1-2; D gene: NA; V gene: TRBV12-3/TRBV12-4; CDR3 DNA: TGTGCCAGCAGTTTAAATCAGGCCTATGGCTACACCTTC; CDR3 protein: CASSLNQAYGYTF
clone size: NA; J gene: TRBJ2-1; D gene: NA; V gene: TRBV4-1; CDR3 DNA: TGCGCCAGCAGCCCGGTATTCCTTGTCGATGAGCAGTTCTTC; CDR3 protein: CASSPVFLVDEQFF
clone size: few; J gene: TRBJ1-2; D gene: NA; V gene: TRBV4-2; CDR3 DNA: TGTGCCAGCAGCCCCCGACAGTTTAACTATGGCTACACCTTC; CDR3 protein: CASSPRQFNYGYTF
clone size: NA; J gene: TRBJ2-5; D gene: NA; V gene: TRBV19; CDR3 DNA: TGTGCCAGTAGTACGGCTAGCGCCTCGAGAGAGCAGTACTTC; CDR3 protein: CASSTASASREQYF
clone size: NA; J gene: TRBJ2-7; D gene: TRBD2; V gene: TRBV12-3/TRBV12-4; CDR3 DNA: TGTGCCAGCAGCCCCTTGGGGGAGGGTTCCTACGAGCAGTACTTC; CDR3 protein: CASSPLGEGSYEQYF
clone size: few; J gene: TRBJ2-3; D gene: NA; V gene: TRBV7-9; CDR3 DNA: TGTGCCAGCAGCTTAGTGTGGGTACGCACAGATACGCAGTATTTT; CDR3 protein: CASSLVWVRTDTQYF
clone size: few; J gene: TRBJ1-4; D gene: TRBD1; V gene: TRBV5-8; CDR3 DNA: TGTGCCAGACGGGACAGGGATCATGAAAAACTGTTTTTT; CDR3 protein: CARRDRDHEKLFF
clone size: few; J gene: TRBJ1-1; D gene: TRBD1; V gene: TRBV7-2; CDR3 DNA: TGTGCCAGCAGCTTACCCTATTATACAGGGGCGAACACTGAAGCTTTCTTT; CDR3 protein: CASSLPYYTGANTEAFF
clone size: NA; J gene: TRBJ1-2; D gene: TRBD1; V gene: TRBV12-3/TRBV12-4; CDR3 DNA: TGTGCCAGCAGTTTAGGACAGGGTCGGGCTACTGGCTATGGCTACACCTTC; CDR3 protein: CASSLGQGRATGYGYTF
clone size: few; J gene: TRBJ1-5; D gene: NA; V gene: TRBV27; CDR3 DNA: TGTGCCAGCAGTTTTTCTTGGGTTAGGGGCAATCAGCCCCAGCATTTT; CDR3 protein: CASSFSWVRGNQPQHF
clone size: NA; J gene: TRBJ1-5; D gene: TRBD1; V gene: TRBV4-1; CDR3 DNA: TGCGCCAGCAGCCAAGGGGCAGGGGGGGTTTATGGCAATCAGCCCCAGCATTTT; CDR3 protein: CASSQGAGGVYGNQPQHF
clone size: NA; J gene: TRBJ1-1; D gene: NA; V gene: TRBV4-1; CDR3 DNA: TGCGCCAGCAGCCAAGGACGCCAGGGCTTGAACACTGAAGCTTTCTTT; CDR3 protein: CASSQGRQGLNTEAFF
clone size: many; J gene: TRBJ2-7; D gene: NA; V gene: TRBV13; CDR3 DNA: TGTGCCAGCAGCCGACGTAGTGGTAGCTACGAGCAGTACTTC; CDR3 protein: CASSRRSGSYEQYF
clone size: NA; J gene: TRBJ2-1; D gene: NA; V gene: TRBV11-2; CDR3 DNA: TGTGCCAGCAGCACCTCCAGGGTTGATGAGCAGTTCTTC; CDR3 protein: CASSTSRVDEQFF
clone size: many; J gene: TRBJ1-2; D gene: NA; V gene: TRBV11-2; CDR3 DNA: TGTGCCAGCAGCGGGCACCGGGACAATAACTATGGCTACACCTTC; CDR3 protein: CASSGHRDNNYGYTF
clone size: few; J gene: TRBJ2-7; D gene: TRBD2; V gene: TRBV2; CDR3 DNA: TGTGCCAGCAGTGAACGGCGGGAGTGGTACGAGCAGTACTTC; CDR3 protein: CASSERREWYEQYF
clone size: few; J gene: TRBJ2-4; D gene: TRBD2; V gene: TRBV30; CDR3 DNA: TGTGCCTGGAGTTACGGGACTAGGAACATTCAGTACTTC; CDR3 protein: CAWSYGTRNIQYF
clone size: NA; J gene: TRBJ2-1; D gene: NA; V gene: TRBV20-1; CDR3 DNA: TGCAGTGCTAGCCGAGGTGAGCAGTTCTTC; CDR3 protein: CSASRGEQFF
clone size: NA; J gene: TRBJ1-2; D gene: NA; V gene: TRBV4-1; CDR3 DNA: TGCGCCAGCAGCCAAGATGCCAGTCTCCCGGGCTACACCTTC; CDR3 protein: CASSQDASLPGYTF
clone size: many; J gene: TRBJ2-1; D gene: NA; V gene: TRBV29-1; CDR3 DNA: TGCAGCGTTGTACGGCGGGGTTACAATGAGCAGTTCTTC; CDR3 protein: CSVVRRGYNEQFF
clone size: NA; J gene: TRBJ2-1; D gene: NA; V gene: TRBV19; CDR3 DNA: TGTGCCTCGAGGGAAGGGGGGCTAAGCTCCTACAATGAGCAGTTCTTC; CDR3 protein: CASREGGLSSYNEQFF
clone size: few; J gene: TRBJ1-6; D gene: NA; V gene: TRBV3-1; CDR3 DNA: TGTGCCAGCAGCCAAGATCACCAGCCAACACCCCTCCACTTT; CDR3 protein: CASSQDHQPTPLHF